What follows is one T cell receptor (beta chain) and its context. Its antigen is still unknown. Base qualities were left out, and no much larger clone turns up one base away. The sample originates from a study of technical replicates of blood from several donors (TCRdb year 2017). Receptor libraries were prepared by the immunoSEQ multiplex PCR assay. TCRdb's version of the immuneACCESS table is confined to in-frame rearrangements and falls short of the full clone set. An unresolved V gene accounts for under half of the shortfall where checked; the remainder is of unknown origin. This sample lists roughly 100,000 clones; 90% to 97% were detected once. Roughly 0.22% of the sample rests with the top ten. CDR1 SGHNT and CDR2 YYREEE are derived from the germline V gene (reference sequence). The CDR3 has 15 amino acids, counting the end cysteine and phenylalanine. Only the CDR3 part of the read is kept: 45 bases, read in frame from the first base. The V end gives up 3 bases and the J end 12 bases, leaving 10 bases in the junction not matched to a gene.

The TCR sequence derives from a human donor in good health. The chain couples TRBV5-4 to TRBJ2-1, with 12 bases matching TRBD2. Sequenced material: T cells isolated from PBMCs. The CDR3 reads as follows: CASSSYGLAGGWQFF. The sequence in DNA is TGTGCCAGCAGCTCCTATGGGCTAGCGGGGGGGTGGCAGTTCTTC.